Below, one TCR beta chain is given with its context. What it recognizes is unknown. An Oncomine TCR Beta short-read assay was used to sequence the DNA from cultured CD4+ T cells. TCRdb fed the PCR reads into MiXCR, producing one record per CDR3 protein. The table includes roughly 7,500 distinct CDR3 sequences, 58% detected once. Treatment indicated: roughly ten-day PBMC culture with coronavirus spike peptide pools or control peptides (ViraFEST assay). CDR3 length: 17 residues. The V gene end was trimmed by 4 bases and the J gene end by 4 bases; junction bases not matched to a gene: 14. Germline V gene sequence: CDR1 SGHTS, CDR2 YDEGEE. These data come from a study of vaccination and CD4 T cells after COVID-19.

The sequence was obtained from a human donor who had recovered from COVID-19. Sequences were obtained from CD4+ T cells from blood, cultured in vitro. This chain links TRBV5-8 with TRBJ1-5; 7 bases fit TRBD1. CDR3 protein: CASSQDWGQNFNQPQHF. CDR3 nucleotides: TGTGCCAGCAGCCAAGATTGGGGACAGAATTTTAATCAGCCCCAGCATTTT.